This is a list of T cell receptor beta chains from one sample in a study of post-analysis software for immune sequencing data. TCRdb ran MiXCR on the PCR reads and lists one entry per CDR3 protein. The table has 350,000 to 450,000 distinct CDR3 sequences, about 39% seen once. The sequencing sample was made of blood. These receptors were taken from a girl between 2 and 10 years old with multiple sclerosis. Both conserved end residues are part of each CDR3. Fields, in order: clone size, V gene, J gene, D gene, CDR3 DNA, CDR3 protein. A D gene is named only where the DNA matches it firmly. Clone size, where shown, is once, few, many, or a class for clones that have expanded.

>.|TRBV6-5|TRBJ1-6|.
TGTGCCAGCAGTTACGGCAGGGTTCGGTCACCCCTCCACTTT
CASSYGRVRSPLHF
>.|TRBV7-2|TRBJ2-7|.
TGTGCCAGCAGCAACGAACCGGGACGGACCTCCTACGAGCAGTACTTC
CASSNEPGRTSYEQYF
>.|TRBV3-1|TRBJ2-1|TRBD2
TGTGCCAGCAGCCAAGCTACTGGGACTAGGAGGAATGAGCAGTTCTTC
CASSQATGTRRNEQFF
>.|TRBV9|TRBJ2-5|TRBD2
TGTGCCAGCAGCCTTAGCGGGGGGCCAGAAGAGACCCAGTACTTC
CASSLSGGPEETQYF
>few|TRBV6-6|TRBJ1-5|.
TGTGCCAGCAGTGTCTCGGGATCCCATCAGCCCCAGCATTTT
CASSVSGSHQPQHF
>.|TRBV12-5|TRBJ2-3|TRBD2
TGTGCTAGTGGTTCCGGACACAGCGGGGGTGCAGATACGCAGTATTTT
CASGSGHSGGADTQYF
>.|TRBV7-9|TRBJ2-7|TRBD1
TGTGCCAGCAGCTCCGGACAGGGGGTCCACGAGCAGTACTTC
CASSSGQGVHEQYF
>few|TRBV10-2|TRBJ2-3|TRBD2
TGCGCCAGCATCCTAACCGGGACTAGCGGGGGAGATACGCAGTATTTT
CASILTGTSGGDTQYF
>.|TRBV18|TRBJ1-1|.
TGTGCCAGCTCACCAGAGAACACTGAAGCTTTCTTT
CASSPENTEAFF
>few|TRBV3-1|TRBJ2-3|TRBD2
TGTGCCAGCAGCCAAGTAGGAGTCACTAGCGGTGACACAGATACGCAGTATTTT
CASSQVGVTSGDTDTQYF
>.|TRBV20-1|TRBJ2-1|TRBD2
TGCAGTGCTCCACTGAGCGGGGGGTCGTTCAATGAGCAGTTCTTC
CSAPLSGGSFNEQFF
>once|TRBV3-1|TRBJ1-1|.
TGTGCCAGCAGCCAAGGGGCGCAAGCTTTCTTT
CASSQGAQAFF
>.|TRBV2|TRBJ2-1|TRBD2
TGTGCCAGCAGTGTCACCGGTAGGCGGGAGGCCTCCTACAATGAGCAGTTCTTC
CASSVTGRREASYNEQFF
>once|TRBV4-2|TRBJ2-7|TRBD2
TGTGCCAGCAGCGTAGCCTCCCTCACACTAGCGGGCAACTCCTACGAGCAGTACTTC
CASSVASLTLAGNSYEQYF
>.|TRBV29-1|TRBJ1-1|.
TGCAGCGTTGTGGTGGGACTGATTATGAACACTGAAGCTTTCTTT
CSVVVGLIMNTEAFF
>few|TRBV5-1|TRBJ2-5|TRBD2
TGCGCCAGCAGCTTAGGACTAGCGGGAGCGGGAGAGACCCAGTACTTC
CASSLGLAGAGETQYF
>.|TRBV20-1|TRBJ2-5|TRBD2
TGCAGTGACCTACCTAGCGGGGGACAAGAGACCCAGTACTTC
CSDLPSGGQETQYF
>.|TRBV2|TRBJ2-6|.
TGTGCCAGCCTGGGAATATCTAAACTGACTTTC
CASLGISKLTF
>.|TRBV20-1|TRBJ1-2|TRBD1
TGCAGTGCGAGCAGGGGGAAAAATGGCTACACCTTC
CSASRGKNGYTF
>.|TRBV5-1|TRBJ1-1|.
TGCGCCAGCAGCTTGGTCGCCCGGAGGGAAACTGAAGCTTTCTTT
CASSLVARRETEAFF
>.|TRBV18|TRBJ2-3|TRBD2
TGTGCCAGCTCTGGACTAGCGTGGGACACAGATACGCAGTATTTT
CASSGLAWDTDTQYF
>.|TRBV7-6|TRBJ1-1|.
TGTGCCAGCAGCTTAGGGTGGGGGAAGAACACTGAAGCTTTCTTT
CASSLGWGKNTEAFF
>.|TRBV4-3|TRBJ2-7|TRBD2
TGCGCCAGCAGCCAAATTAGCGGGACTCTATACGAGCAGTACTTC
CASSQISGTLYEQYF
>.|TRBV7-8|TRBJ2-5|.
TGTGCCAGCAAGACAGACAATGAGCAGTACTTC
CASKTDNEQYF
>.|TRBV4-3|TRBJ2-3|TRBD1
TGCGCCAGCAGCCAAGAGTGGACAGGTGAAACAGATACGCAGTATTTT
CASSQEWTGETDTQYF
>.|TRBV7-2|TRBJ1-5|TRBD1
TGTGCCAGCAGCCCTAGGACAGGGGGCAAGTTTAGTAATCAGCCCCAGCATTTT
CASSPRTGGKFSNQPQHF
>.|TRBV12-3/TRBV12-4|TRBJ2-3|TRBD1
TGTGCCAGCCGCTTGGACAGGAGAGTTAACACAGATACGCAGTATTTT
CASRLDRRVNTDTQYF